This T cell receptor beta chain was obtained from a study of OX40 agonist ivuxolimab in advanced cancers. Details on this clone: The antigen remains unidentified.

This CDR3 is 15 amino acids long. Germline V gives CDR1 SGHVS, CDR2 FQNEAQ. V lost 5 bases, J lost 2 bases, and 15 bases lay in between. General study results and limits: Antigen targets of the expanded peripheral T cells went undetermined.

Measured with immunoSEQ multiplex PCR; TCRdb has only the in-frame clones, and not every one. The table has about 16,000 clones, around 84% seen once. This specimen was CD4+ or CD8+ T cells sorted from blood, taken in a trial of the OX40 agonist ivuxolimab. This receptor was obtained from an adult with an advanced solid tumor such as melanoma, head and neck, liver or kidney cancer. The V gene is TRBV7-8, the J gene TRBJ1-2; D ambiguous. The CDR3 loop reads CASSAPSGGNYGYTF. CDR3 coding DNA: TGTGCCAGCAGCGCCCCCTCAGGAGGGAACTATGGCTACACCTTC. The full variable domain, completed using reference TRBV7-8 and TRBJ1-2, is GAGVSQSPRYKVAKRGQDVALRCDPISGHVSLFWYQQALGQGPEFLTYFQNEAQLDKSGLPSDRFFAERPEGSVSTLKIQRTQQEDSAVYLCASSAPSGGNYGYTFGSGTRLTVV.